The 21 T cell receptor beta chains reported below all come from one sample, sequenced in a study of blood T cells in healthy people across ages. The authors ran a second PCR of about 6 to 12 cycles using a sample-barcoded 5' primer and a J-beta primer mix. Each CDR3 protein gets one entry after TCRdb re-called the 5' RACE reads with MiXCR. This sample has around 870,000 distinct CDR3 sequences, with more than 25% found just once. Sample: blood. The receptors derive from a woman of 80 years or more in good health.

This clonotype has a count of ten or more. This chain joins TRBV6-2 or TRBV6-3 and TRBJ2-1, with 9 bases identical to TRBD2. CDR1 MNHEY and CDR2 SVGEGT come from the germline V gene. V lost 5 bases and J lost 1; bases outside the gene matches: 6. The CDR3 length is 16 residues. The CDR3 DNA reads TGTGCCAGCAGTGATTTCGCGGGGGGGTCCTACAATGAGCAGTTCTTC. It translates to CASSDFAGGSYNEQFF.

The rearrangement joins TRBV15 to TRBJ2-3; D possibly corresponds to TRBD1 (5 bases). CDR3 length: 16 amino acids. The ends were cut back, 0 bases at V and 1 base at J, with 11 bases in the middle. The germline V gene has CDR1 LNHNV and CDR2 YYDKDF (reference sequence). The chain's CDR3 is CATSRDGVGRTDTQYF. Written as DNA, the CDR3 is TGTGCCACCAGCAGAGATGGGGTGGGGCGCACAGATACGCAGTATTTT.

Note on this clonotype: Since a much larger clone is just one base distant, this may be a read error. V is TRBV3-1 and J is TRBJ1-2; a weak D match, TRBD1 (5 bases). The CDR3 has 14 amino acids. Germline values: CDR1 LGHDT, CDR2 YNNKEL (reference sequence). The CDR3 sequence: CTSSQGKGNYGYTF. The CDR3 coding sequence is TGTACCAGCAGCCAAGGCAAGGGGAACTATGGCTACACCTTC. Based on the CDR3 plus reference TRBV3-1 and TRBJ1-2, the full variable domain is DTAVSQTPKYLVTQMGNDKSIKCEQNLGHDTMYWYKQDSKKFLKIMFSYNNKELIINETVPNRFSPKSPDKAHLNLHINSLELGDSAVYFCTSSQGKGNYGYTFGSGTRLTVV.

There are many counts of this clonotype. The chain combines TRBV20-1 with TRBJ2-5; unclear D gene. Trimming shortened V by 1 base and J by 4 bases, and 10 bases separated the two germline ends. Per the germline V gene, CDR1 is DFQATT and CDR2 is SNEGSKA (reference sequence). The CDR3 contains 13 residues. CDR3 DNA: TGCAGTGCTAGAGGGGCAGGAAGAGAGACCCAGTACTTC. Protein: CSARGAGRETQYF.

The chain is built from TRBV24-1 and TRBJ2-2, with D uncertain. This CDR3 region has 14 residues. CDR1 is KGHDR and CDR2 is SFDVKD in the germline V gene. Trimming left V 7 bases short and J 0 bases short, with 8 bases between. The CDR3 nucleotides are TGTGCCACCAGAGCCACTTCGAACACCGGGGAGCTGTTTTTT. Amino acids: CATRATSNTGELFF.

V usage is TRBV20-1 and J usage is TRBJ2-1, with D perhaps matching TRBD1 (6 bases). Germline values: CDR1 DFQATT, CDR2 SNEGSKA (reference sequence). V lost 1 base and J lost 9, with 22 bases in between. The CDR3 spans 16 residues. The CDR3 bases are TGCAGTGCTAGAGGTTTACCCGGGACAAGGGTAAGTGAGCAGTTCTTC. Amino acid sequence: CSARGLPGTRVSEQFF.

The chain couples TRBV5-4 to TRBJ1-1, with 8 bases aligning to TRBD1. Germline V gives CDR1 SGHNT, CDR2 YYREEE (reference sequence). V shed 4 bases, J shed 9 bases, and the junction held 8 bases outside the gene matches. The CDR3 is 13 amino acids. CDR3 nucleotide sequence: TGTGCCAGCAGCCAAGCAGGGGGCGGGAAAGCTTTCTTT. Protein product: CASSQAGGGKAFF.

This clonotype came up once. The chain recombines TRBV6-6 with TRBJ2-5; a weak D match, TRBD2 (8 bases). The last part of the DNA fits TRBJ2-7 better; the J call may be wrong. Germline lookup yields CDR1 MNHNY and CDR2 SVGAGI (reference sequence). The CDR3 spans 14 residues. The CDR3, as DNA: TGTGCCAGCAGAAAAGCGGGGGACAGATACGAGCAGTACTTC. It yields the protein CASRKAGDRYEQYF.

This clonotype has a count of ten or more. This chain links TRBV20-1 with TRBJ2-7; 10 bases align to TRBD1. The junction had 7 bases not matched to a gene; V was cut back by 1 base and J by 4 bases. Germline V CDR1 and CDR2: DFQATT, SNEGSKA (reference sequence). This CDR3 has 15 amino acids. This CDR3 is CSARVGTGANYEQYF. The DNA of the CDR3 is TGCAGTGCTAGAGTGGGGACAGGGGCAAATTACGAGCAGTACTTC.

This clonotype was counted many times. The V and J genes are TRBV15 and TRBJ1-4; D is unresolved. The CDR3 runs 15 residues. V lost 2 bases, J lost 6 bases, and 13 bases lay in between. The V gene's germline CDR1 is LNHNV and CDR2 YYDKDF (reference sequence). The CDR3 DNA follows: TGTGCCACCAGCAGACAGGAAAACGGGCATGAAAAACTGTTTTTT. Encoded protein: CATSRQENGHEKLFF.

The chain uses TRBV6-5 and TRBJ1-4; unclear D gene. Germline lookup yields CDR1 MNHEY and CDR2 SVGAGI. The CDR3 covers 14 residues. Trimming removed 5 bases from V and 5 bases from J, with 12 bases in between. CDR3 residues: CASSKGNLNEKLFF. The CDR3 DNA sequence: TGTGCCAGCAGTAAAGGGAACCTCAATGAAAAACTGTTTTTT.

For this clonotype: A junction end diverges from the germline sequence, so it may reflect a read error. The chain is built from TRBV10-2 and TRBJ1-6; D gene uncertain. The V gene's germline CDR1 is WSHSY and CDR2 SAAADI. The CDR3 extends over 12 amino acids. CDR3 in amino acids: CASSGANSPPHF. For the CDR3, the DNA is TGCGCCAGCAGTGGGGCAAATTCACCCCCCCACTTT.

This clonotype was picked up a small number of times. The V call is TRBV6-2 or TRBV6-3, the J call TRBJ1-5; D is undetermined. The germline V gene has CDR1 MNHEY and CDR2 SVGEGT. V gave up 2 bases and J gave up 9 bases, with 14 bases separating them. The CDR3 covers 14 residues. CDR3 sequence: CASSYPPGVGPQHF. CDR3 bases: TGTGCCAGCAGTTACCCCCCGGGCGTGGGGCCCCAGCATTTT.

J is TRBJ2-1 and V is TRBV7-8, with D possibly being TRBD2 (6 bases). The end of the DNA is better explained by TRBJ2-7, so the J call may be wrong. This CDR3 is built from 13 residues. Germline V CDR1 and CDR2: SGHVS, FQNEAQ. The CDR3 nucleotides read TGTGCCAGCACCGAAACTAGCTCCAATGAGCAGTACTTC. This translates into CASTETSSNEQYF.

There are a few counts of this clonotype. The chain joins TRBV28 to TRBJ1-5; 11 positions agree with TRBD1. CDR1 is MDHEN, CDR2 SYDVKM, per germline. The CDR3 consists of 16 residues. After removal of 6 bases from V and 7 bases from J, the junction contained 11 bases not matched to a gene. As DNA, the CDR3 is TGTGCCAGCAGAAATCGGGACAGGGGGTTCCACCAGCCCCAGCATTTT. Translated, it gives CASRNRDRGFHQPQHF.

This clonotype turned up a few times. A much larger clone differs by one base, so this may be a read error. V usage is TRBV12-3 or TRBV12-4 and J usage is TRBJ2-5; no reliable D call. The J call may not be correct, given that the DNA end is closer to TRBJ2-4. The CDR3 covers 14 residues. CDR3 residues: CASSLGMAKNIQYF. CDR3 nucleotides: TGTGCCAGCAGCCTAGGTATGGCCAAAAACATTCAGTACTTC.

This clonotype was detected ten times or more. This chain's CDR3 is CASSSRRGFQETQYF. The DNA of the CDR3 is TGTGCCAGCAGCTCGAGGCGGGGGTTTCAAGAGACCCAGTACTTC. J is TRBJ2-5 and V is TRBV11-2, with 7 bases matching TRBD2. Trimming cost V 4 bases and J 2 bases; bases outside gene matches: 7. The CDR3 loop spans 15 amino acids. In germline, CDR1 is SGHAT, CDR2 FQNNGV.

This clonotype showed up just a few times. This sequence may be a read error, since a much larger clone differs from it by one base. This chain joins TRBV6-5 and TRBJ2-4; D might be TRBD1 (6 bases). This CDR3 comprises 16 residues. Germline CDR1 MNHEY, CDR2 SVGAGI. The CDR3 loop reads CDSSYSDSLAKNIQYF. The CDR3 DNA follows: TGTGACAGCAGTTACTCGGACAGTCTAGCCAAAAACATTCAGTACTTC.

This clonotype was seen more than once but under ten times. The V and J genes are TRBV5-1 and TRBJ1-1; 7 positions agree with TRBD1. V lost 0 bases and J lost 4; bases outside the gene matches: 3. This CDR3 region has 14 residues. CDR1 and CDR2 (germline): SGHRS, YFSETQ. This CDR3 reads CASSLGGQSTEAFF. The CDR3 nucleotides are TGCGCCAGCAGCTTGGGGGGACAGTCCACTGAAGCTTTCTTT.

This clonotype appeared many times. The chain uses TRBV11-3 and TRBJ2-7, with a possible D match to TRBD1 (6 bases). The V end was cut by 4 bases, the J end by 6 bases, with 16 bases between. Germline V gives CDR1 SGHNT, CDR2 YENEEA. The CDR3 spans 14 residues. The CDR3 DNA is TGTGCCAGCAGCTCCGCGGACAGTTTCGGCGAGCAGTACTTC. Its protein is CASSSADSFGEQYF.

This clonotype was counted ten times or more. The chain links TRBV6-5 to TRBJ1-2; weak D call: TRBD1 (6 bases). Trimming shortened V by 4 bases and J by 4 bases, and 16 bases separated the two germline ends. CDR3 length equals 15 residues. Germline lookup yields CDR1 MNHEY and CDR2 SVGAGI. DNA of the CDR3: TGTGCCAGCAGTTGGTCTGGACAGCCGAGCTATGGCTACACCTTC. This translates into CASSWSGQPSYGYTF.